Following are 18 T cell receptor beta chains from one sample sequenced in a study of T cell responses to AZD1222 COVID-19 vaccine. Data came from immunoSEQ multiplex PCR; TCRdb stores just in-frame clones and leaves some out. The sample carries 85,000 to 100,000 clones, 70% to 90% recorded once. Sequences were derived from peripheral blood, sampled on day 0 of AZD1222 vaccination. The receptors come from an adult in good health.

The CDR3 DNA is TGTGCCAGTAGAAACACAGGGGAAGGGTACGAGCAGTACTTC. Its protein is CASRNTGEGYEQYF. The rearrangement joins TRBV19 to TRBJ2-7, with 7 bases fitting TRBD1. The trim removed 6 bases at V and 4 bases at J, leaving 9 bases unmatched. The CDR3 totals 14 residues. The germline CDR1 and CDR2 sequences are LNHDA and SQIVND (reference sequence). Together with reference TRBV19 and TRBJ2-7, the CDR3 gives the full variable domain: DGGITQSPKYLFRKEGQNVTLSCEQNLNHDAMYWYRQDPGQGLRLIYYSQIVNDFQKGDIAEGYSVSREKKESFPLTVTSAQKNPTAFYLCASRNTGEGYEQYFGPGTRLTVT.

CDR3 sequence reads: CSGSTAGNTEAFF. CDR3 in DNA: TGCAGCGGATCGACCGCAGGGAACACTGAAGCTTTCTTT. The V gene is TRBV29-1, the J gene TRBJ1-1; no firm D call. This CDR3 is built from 13 residues. Trimming stripped 7 bases from V and 1 base from J, with 13 bases between. CDR1 is SQVTM, CDR2 ANQGSEA, per germline.

The chain couples TRBV6-5 to TRBJ1-4; D ambiguous. The V end lost 5 bases, the J end lost 7 bases, and 17 bases lay between the germline ends. Germline V gene lookup returns CDR1 MNHEY and CDR2 SVGAGI. CDR3 length: 15 amino acids. The CDR3 region has the DNA TGTGCCAGCAGTCATCCCGGGATGACGGGTGAAAAACTGTTTTTT. Translating it yields CASSHPGMTGEKLFF.

The chain is built from TRBV5-1 and TRBJ2-2, with a possible D match to TRBD2 (6 bases). Per the germline V gene, CDR1 is SGHRS and CDR2 is YFSETQ. The CDR3 is 16 residues long. Trimming took 5 bases from V and 7 from J, leaving 21 bases between them. Here the CDR3 reads CASRGRGGTVGGELFF. Here the CDR3 DNA reads TGCGCCAGCAGGGGCCGGGGAGGAACCGTGGGCGGGGAGCTGTTTTTT. The entire variable domain, with the rest obtained from reference TRBV5-1 and TRBJ2-2, is as follows: KAGVTQTPRYLIKTRGQQVTLSCSPISGHRSVSWYQQTPGQGLQFLFEYFSETQRNKGNFPGRFSGRQFSNSRSEMNVSTLELGDSALYLCASRGRGGTVGGELFFGEGSRLTVL.

Only a few counts were recorded for this clone. V is TRBV7-9 and J is TRBJ1-3; TRBD1 aligns across 7 bases. The ends lost 5 bases at V and 2 bases at J; junction bases unmatched: 18. This CDR3 is 19 amino acids long. Germline CDR1 is SEHNR and CDR2 is FQNEAQ (reference sequence). The CDR3 protein is CASSGGPHPTGLPGNTIYF. CDR3 in DNA: TGTGCCAGCAGCGGAGGACCCCATCCGACAGGGCTCCCTGGAAACACCATATATTTT.

The chain couples TRBV21-1 to TRBJ1-6; the table's D call, TRBD1, was not checked against the DNA. TRBV21-1 is a listed pseudogene. The CDR3 loop spans 19 amino acids. The CDR3 loop is CASRFRDRGPSSYNSPLHF. The CDR3 DNA is TGTGCCAGCAGGTTCCGGGACAGGGGGCCAAGTTCCTATAATTCACCCCTCCACTTT.

V gene TRBV2 combines with J gene TRBJ2-7; D gene unclear. With 8 bases removed from V and 2 bases from J, the gap between germline ends came to 16 bases. The germline gives CDR1 SNHLY, CDR2 FYNNEI. There are 14 residues in the CDR3. CDR3 bases: TGTGCCAGCGCTCGTGATGGGGTCGCCTACGAGCAGTACTTC. Amino acids: CASARDGVAYEQYF.

This clone was seen just once. This chain uses TRBV11-3 with TRBJ2-3; no reliable D call. The germline gives CDR1 SGHNT, CDR2 YENEEA. This CDR3 is built from 12 residues. The V gene lost 6 bases and the J gene lost 8 bases, with 12 bases spanning the gap. The CDR3 reads CASSPRMGTQYF. As DNA, the CDR3 is TGTGCCAGCAGTCCTCGGATGGGTACGCAGTATTTT.

J is TRBJ1-6 and V is TRBV1; TRBD1 was called by the table and not checked on the DNA. TRBV1 is a pseudogene. The CDR3 loop spans 16 amino acids. CDR3 sequence (DNA): TGCACCAGCAGCCAAGACGGACAGGGCTATTTTTCACCCCTCCACTTT. Translation gives CTSSQDGQGYFSPLHF.

The chain uses TRBV3-1 (or the pseudogene TRBV3-2) and TRBJ2-7, with TRBD1 matching 9 bases. With 3 bases clipped from V and 3 bases from J, the junction kept 9 bases outside the gene matches. The CDR3 totals 16 residues. From germline, CDR1 is LGHDT and CDR2 YNNKEL (reference sequence). CDR3: CASSHSDRGVYYEQYF. The CDR3 DNA reads TGTGCCAGCAGCCACTCGGACAGGGGTGTATACTACGAGCAGTACTTC.

The chain is built from TRBV12-5 and TRBJ1-3; D is ambiguous. The germline V and J ends were trimmed by 0 bases and 0 bases, with 9 bases remaining between them. Germline V lookup: CDR1 LGHNT, CDR2 FRNRAP. The CDR3 is 16 residues long. The CDR3 region has the DNA TGTGCTAGTGGTTTGGTGCGGACTTTCTCTGGAAACACCATATATTTT. This codes for CASGLVRTFSGNTIYF.

The J gene is TRBJ1-5, the V gene TRBV24-1; D is ambiguous. Trimming pared 3 bases from V and 5 bases from J, leaving 10 bases between. Germline lookup yields CDR1 KGHDR and CDR2 SFDVKD. The CDR3 runs to 14 residues. In DNA form, the CDR3 reads TGTGCCACCAGTGATGGGTCGGGTGATCAGCCCCAGCATTTT. It codes for CATSDGSGDQPQHF.

The chain couples TRBV3-1 (or the pseudogene TRBV3-2) to TRBJ1-2; D ambiguous. Deletions cut 4 bases from V and 4 bases from J, with 16 bases between. The CDR3 runs to 15 residues. Germline V gives CDR1 LGHDT, CDR2 YNNKEL (reference sequence). This CDR3 is CASSLDLEGFYGYTF. For the CDR3, the DNA is TGTGCCAGCAGCCTGGATTTAGAAGGATTCTATGGCTACACCTTC.

V is TRBV3-1 (or the pseudogene TRBV3-2) and J is TRBJ2-3; possible D gene TRBD1, 6 bases. The germline V and J ends were trimmed by 8 bases and 2 bases, with 8 bases remaining between them. The CDR3 length is 12 residues. CDR1 and CDR2 (germline): LGHDT, YNNKEL (reference sequence). CDR3 bases: TGTGCCAGCGGGGGCCTCACAGATACGCAGTATTTT. It translates to CASGGLTDTQYF.

The V gene is TRBV4-3, the J gene TRBJ2-1, with 9 bases aligning to TRBD2. CDR3 size: 13 residues. Germline-derived CDR1 and CDR2 are LGHNA and YSLEER. The J segment lost 8 bases and the V segment lost 5 bases, leaving 4 bases of the junction unmatched. Written as DNA, the CDR3 is TGCGCCAGCAGCGGGGTAGCGGGAGATGAGCAGTTCTTC. It encodes CASSGVAGDEQFF.

The V gene is TRBV30, the J gene TRBJ2-7; perhaps TRBD1 as D (5 bases). V was shortened by 0 bases and J by 1 base, with 10 bases between the two germline ends. Germline values: CDR1 GTSNPN, CDR2 SVGIG (reference sequence). The CDR3 consists of 14 residues. CDR3 DNA sequence: TGTGCCTGGAGTGTAATTAGGGGATCCTACGAGCAGTACTTC. It encodes CAWSVIRGSYEQYF.

This clone is medium-sized (0.01 to 0.1%) by share. The chain recombines TRBV20-1 with TRBJ1-5; 12 nucleotides line up with TRBD1. The CDR3 consists of 17 residues. CDR1 is DFQATT, CDR2 SNEGSKA, per germline (reference sequence). J was trimmed by 0 bases and V by 3 bases; bases with no gene match: 6. CDR3 region: CSASGTGGSYSNQPQHF. CDR3 nucleotide sequence: TGCAGTGCTAGTGGGACAGGGGGCTCTTATAGCAATCAGCCCCAGCATTTT.

In nucleotides, the CDR3 is TGTGCCAGCAGTGAAGTCGAGGGTAGCCAGCCCCAGCATTTT. Its protein product is CASSEVEGSQPQHF. The chain combines TRBV2 with TRBJ1-5; D ambiguous. V was trimmed by 1 base and J by 7 bases, leaving 11 bases between them. CDR1 and CDR2 (germline): SNHLY, FYNNEI. The CDR3 runs 14 residues.